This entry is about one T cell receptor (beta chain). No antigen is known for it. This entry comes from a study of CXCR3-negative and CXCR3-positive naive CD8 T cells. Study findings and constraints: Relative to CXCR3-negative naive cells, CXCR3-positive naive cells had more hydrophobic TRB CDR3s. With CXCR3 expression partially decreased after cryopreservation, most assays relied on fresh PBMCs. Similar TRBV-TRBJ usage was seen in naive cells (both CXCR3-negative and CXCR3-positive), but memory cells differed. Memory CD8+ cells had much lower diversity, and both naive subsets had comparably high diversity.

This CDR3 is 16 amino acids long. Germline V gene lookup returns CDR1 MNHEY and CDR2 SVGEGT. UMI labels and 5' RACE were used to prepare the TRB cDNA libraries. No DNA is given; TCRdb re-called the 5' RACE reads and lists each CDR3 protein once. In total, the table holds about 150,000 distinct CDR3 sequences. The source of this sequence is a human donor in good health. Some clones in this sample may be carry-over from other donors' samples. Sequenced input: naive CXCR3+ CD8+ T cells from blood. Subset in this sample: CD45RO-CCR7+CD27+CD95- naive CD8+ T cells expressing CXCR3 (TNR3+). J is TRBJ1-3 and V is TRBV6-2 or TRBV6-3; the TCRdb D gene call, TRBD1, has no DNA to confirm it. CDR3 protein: CASSYLDTDSGNTIYF.